Presented here are 32 T cell receptor beta chains from one specimen sequenced in a study of T cell changes during pregnancy in multiple sclerosis (dated by TCRdb to about 2019). Library preparation used the immunoSEQ multiplex PCR assay. TCRdb's version of the immuneACCESS table is confined to in-frame rearrangements and falls short of the full clone set. An unresolved V gene accounts for under half of the shortfall where checked; the remainder is of unknown origin. The sample table records 20,000 to 30,000 clones; around nine tenths of these occur just once. The biggest ten clones account for 0.7% to 0.85% of the sample. Source: CD4+ T cells from peripheral blood mononuclear cells, taken in the first trimester of pregnancy. These receptors all stem from a female donor in good health, enrolled as a control in a pregnancy study.

This sequence joins TRBV4-2 and TRBJ2-5; 9 bases fit TRBD2. The CDR3 totals 16 residues. After removal of 0 bases from V and 5 bases from J, the junction contained 7 bases not matched to a gene. Germline V gene data show CDR1 as LGHNA and CDR2 as YNFKEQ. CDR3 bases: TGTGCCAGCAGCCAAGACCGCGGGGGGGCCAGGGAGACCCAGTACTTC. The encoded protein is CASSQDRGGARETQYF.

The chain links TRBV6-1 to TRBJ1-2; D is perhaps TRBD1 (6 bases). Per the germline V gene, CDR1 is MNHNS and CDR2 is SASEGT. CDR3 length: 13 residues. The ends were cut back, 0 bases at V and 8 bases at J, with 10 bases in the middle. The CDR3 region is CASSEAWGLGYTF. CDR3 sequence (DNA): TGTGCCAGCAGTGAAGCGTGGGGGCTAGGCTACACCTTC.

The V call is TRBV18, the J call TRBJ2-7, with D tentatively TRBD2 (5 bases). Trimming removed 6 bases from V and 3 bases from J, with 15 bases in between. Germline V gene sequence: CDR1 KGHSH, CDR2 LQKENI. CDR3 size: 14 residues. CDR3 nucleotides: TGTGCCAGCTCTAACTCCCGGGGTAACTACGAGCAGTACTTC. It translates to CASSNSRGNYEQYF.

The chain recombines TRBV28 with TRBJ1-1; TRBD1 matches at 7 bases. The V and J ends lost 5 bases and 2 bases, in that order; junction bases with no gene match: 5. Germline V CDR1 and CDR2: MDHEN, SYDVKM. The CDR3 runs to 14 residues. The CDR3 nucleotides read TGTGCCAGCAGTGCCGGGACAGTCAACACTGAAGCTTTCTTT. Translating gives CASSAGTVNTEAFF.

For this clone: This sample also contains other DNA sequences that code for the same CDR3. The gene calls are TRBV5-1 and TRBJ2-3; TRBD1 might be the D (6 bases). CDR3 length equals 15 residues. Trimming took off 0 bases at V and 1 base at J, with 9 bases between the two ends. The germline V gene has CDR1 SGHRS and CDR2 YFSETQ. DNA for the CDR3: TGCGCCAGCAGCTTGGCGGCAGGGGGCACAGATACGCAGTATTTT. Its translation: CASSLAAGGTDTQYF.

The CDR3 DNA sequence: TGTGCCAGCAGCCCGGAGGGACAGGGAAACACTGAAGCTTTCTTT. This encodes CASSPEGQGNTEAFF. The chain employs TRBV9 and TRBJ1-1, with 9 positions matching TRBD1. This CDR3 spans 15 amino acids. CDR1 is SGDLS and CDR2 is YYNGEE in the germline V gene. With V trimmed by 4 bases and J by 2 bases, 6 bases remained unmatched.

This chain connects TRBV7-9 to TRBJ2-2; unclear D gene. The germline CDR1 and CDR2 sequences are SEHNR and FQNEAQ (reference sequence). The CDR3 is made up of 16 amino acids. Trimming shortened V by 3 bases and J by 5 bases, and 16 bases separated the two germline ends. The CDR3 bases are TGTGCCAGCAGCTTGTGGCCCCCGGAGAAAACCGGGGAGCTGTTTTTT. Protein: CASSLWPPEKTGELFF.

This clone came up once. This chain links TRBV6-6 with TRBJ2-2; 11 positions agree with TRBD2. With V trimmed by 2 bases and J by 4 bases, 3 bases remained unmatched. Germline V gene data show CDR1 as MNHNY and CDR2 as SVGAGI (reference sequence). The CDR3 totals 16 residues. CDR3 region: CASSYGTSGFTGELFF. Written as DNA, the CDR3 is TGTGCCAGCAGTTACGGGACTAGCGGATTCACCGGGGAGCTGTTTTTT.

This clone has more than one count but fewer than ten. This chain links TRBV19 with TRBJ1-5; the match to TRBD1 covers 7 bases. V gave up 7 bases and J gave up 1 base; unmatched junction bases: 4. This CDR3 region has 14 residues. Germline CDR1 and CDR2: LNHDA and SQIVND (reference sequence). The CDR3 coding sequence is TGTGCCAGTATGACGACAGGGAGCAATCAGCCCCAGCATTTT. Translating it yields CASMTTGSNQPQHF. The full variable domain, completed using reference TRBV19 and TRBJ1-5, is DGGITQSPKYLFRKEGQNVTLSCEQNLNHDAMYWYRQDPGQGLRLIYYSQIVNDFQKGDIAEGYSVSREKKESFPLTVTSAQKNPTAFYLCASMTTGSNQPQHFGDGTRLSIL.

The table lists this clone with a count of one. The V gene is TRBV5-1, the J gene TRBJ2-7, with 8 positions matching TRBD1. CDR1 SGHRS and CDR2 YFSETQ come from the germline V gene. The CDR3 sequence is 14 residues long. V shed 0 bases and J 6 bases; nucleotides not matched to a gene: 5. The CDR3 DNA sequence: TGCGCCAGCAGCTTGGGGGACAGGCAGAGCGAGCAGTACTTC. This gives the protein CASSLGDRQSEQYF.

The chain employs TRBV18 and TRBJ2-1, with 7 positions matching TRBD1. With V trimmed by 2 bases and J by 9 bases, 7 bases remained unmatched. Germline V gives CDR1 KGHSH, CDR2 LQKENI. There are 14 residues in the CDR3. CDR3 region: CASSPVKGAGEQFF. In DNA form, the CDR3 reads TGTGCCAGCTCACCAGTGAAGGGGGCGGGTGAGCAGTTCTTC. The full variable domain, in which reference TRBV18 and TRBJ2-1 provide the parts outside the CDR3, is NAGVMQNPRHLVRRRGQEARLRCSPMKGHSHVYWYRQLPEEGLKFMVYLQKENIIDESGMPKERFSAEFPKEGPSILRIQQVVRGDSAAYFCASSPVKGAGEQFFGPGTRLTVL.

This clone appeared once. V is TRBV7-2 and J is TRBJ2-1, with D unclear. The CDR3 totals 14 residues. Germline lookup yields CDR1 SGHTA and CDR2 FQGNSA. V was trimmed by 2 bases and J by 8 bases, leaving 13 bases between them. CDR3 protein: CASSLTPMSDEQFF. CDR3 DNA: TGTGCCAGCAGCTTAACCCCGATGAGCGATGAGCAGTTCTTC.

The chain couples TRBV28 to TRBJ2-1; TRBD2 agrees at 11 bases. The CDR3 sequence is 15 residues long. Germline assignment: CDR1 MDHEN and CDR2 SYDVKM. The J segment lost 5 bases and the V segment lost 5 bases, leaving 5 bases of the junction unmatched. The CDR3 sequence: CASSTGTSGNNEQFF. In DNA, the CDR3 is TGTGCCAGCAGTACCGGGACTAGCGGAAACAATGAGCAGTTCTTC.

V and J are TRBV11-2 and TRBJ2-5; 9 nucleotides match TRBD2. The CDR3 runs 17 residues. CDR1 is SGHAT and CDR2 is FQNNGV in the germline V gene. V lost 1 base and J lost 4; bases outside the gene matches: 10. The CDR3 here is CASSLAVGGLARETQYF. CDR3 coding DNA: TGTGCCAGCAGCTTAGCGGTAGGGGGACTAGCTCGAGAGACCCAGTACTTC.

This chain joins TRBV9 and TRBJ2-3; 9 bases align to TRBD2. The trim removed 0 bases at V and 4 bases at J, leaving 12 bases unmatched. The CDR3 has 18 amino acids. Per the germline V gene, CDR1 is SGDLS and CDR2 is YYNGEE. The CDR3 loop reads CASSVASAGGGAADTQYF. CDR3 coding DNA: TGTGCCAGCAGCGTAGCTTCCGCCGGCGGGGGGGCCGCAGATACGCAGTATTTT.

The genes are TRBV15 and TRBJ2-7; no firm D call. The CDR3 covers 15 residues. The germline V gene has CDR1 LNHNV and CDR2 YYDKDF (reference sequence). The V end was cut by 1 base, the J end by 2 bases, with 12 bases between. CDR3 sequence: CATSRARSEAYEQYF. The CDR3 bases are TGTGCCACCAGCAGAGCCCGGAGCGAGGCCTACGAGCAGTACTTC.

This clone was counted a few times. The chain employs TRBV19 and TRBJ1-1; D uncertain. This CDR3 has 13 amino acids. Germline CDR1 is LNHDA and CDR2 is SQIVND (reference sequence). V was pared by 7 bases and J by 4 bases, with 13 bases between. The CDR3 DNA reads TGTGCCAGTATGGAGGGCTGGGGCACTGAAGCTTTCTTT. Protein: CASMEGWGTEAFF.

This clone turned up a few times. The gene calls are TRBV15 and TRBJ1-5, with D tentatively TRBD1 (6 bases). V was pared by 1 base and J by 2 bases, with 24 bases between. The CDR3 consists of 20 residues. Per germline, CDR1 LNHNV and CDR2 YYDKDF (reference sequence). CDR3 DNA sequence: TGTGCCACCAGCAGAGGCCCCAGGGGTTTGGGACCCAGGGGCAATCAGCCCCAGCATTTT. It is translated as CATSRGPRGLGPRGNQPQHF.

V usage is TRBV27 and J usage is TRBJ2-3; D is undetermined. The V end lost 4 bases, the J end lost 0 bases, and 8 bases lay between the germline ends. CDR1 and CDR2 (germline): MNHEY, SMNVEV (reference sequence). The CDR3 runs to 14 residues. CDR3 sequence (DNA): TGTGCCAGCAGTTCGCGACTCAGCACAGATACGCAGTATTTT. This encodes CASSSRLSTDTQYF.

The V and J genes are TRBV6-1 and TRBJ2-7, with D possibly TRBD1 on 6 matching bases. Germline CDR1 and CDR2: MNHNS and SASEGT. V lost 1 base, J lost 3 bases, and 16 bases lay in between. The CDR3 is 16 amino acids. Here the CDR3 reads CASSEERGFRVYEQYF. CDR3 coding DNA: TGTGCCAGCAGTGAAGAAAGGGGGTTTAGGGTCTACGAGCAGTACTTC.

The rearrangement links TRBV7-9 to TRBJ2-5, with 7 bases lining up with TRBD2. The CDR3 runs to 13 residues. Trimming removed 0 bases from V and 5 bases from J; junction bases left unmatched: 0. Germline CDR1 reads SEHNR; CDR2 reads FQNEAQ (reference sequence). CDR3 coding DNA: TGTGCCAGCAGCTTAGCGGGAGGGGAGACCCAGTACTTC. Translating gives CASSLAGGETQYF.

The chain uses TRBV6-1 and TRBJ1-2, with D possibly TRBD1 on 5 matching bases. With 7 bases removed from V and 4 bases from J, the gap between germline ends came to 7 bases. Germline V CDR1 and CDR2: MNHNS, SASEGT. The CDR3 totals 11 residues. The CDR3, as DNA: TGTGCCAGCAACAGGATCTATGGCTACACCTTC. Amino acid sequence: CASNRIYGYTF.

V usage is TRBV28 and J usage is TRBJ1-5; D possibly corresponds to TRBD1 (5 bases). The germline V and J ends were trimmed by 3 bases and 7 bases, with 16 bases remaining between them. Germline CDR1 is MDHEN and CDR2 is SYDVKM. CDR3 length equals 15 residues. The CDR3 DNA is TGTGCCAGCAGTTTCTCCCAGGGCAGAGGCCAGCCCCAGCATTTT. Protein: CASSFSQGRGQPQHF.

The rearrangement uses TRBV10-2 and TRBJ2-6, with D tentatively TRBD2 (6 bases). The CDR3 has 17 residues. The germline CDR1 and CDR2 sequences are WSHSY and SAAADI. Deletions cut 3 bases from V and 0 bases from J, with 12 bases between. DNA of the CDR3: TGCGCCAGCAGTGACCACAGCGGGCGCTCTGGGGCCAACGTCCTGACTTTC. This codes for CASSDHSGRSGANVLTF.

This sequence joins TRBV18 and TRBJ1-2; D is unclear. Trimming removed 3 bases from V and 4 bases from J, with 12 bases in between. Germline V lookup: CDR1 KGHSH, CDR2 LQKENI. The CDR3 covers 14 residues. DNA for the CDR3: TGTGCCAGCTCACCGAACGGGGATTTCTATGGCTACACCTTC. This translates into CASSPNGDFYGYTF.

The chain recombines TRBV6-1 with TRBJ1-1; D might be TRBD1 (5 bases). This CDR3 has 15 residues. Germline V gene data show CDR1 as MNHNS and CDR2 as SASEGT. V was shortened by 3 bases and J by 4 bases, with 15 bases between the two germline ends. The CDR3 loop reads CASSDSFGGVTEAFF. The CDR3, as DNA: TGTGCCAGCAGTGATTCATTTGGGGGGGTCACTGAAGCTTTCTTT.

V gene TRBV4-1 combines with J gene TRBJ2-5; the match to TRBD2 covers 7 bases. The length of the CDR3 is 14 residues. The V gene end was trimmed by 5 bases and the J gene end by 3 bases; junction bases not matched to a gene: 6. The germline V gene has CDR1 MGHRA and CDR2 YSYEKL. CDR3 sequence: CASSWIAGEETQYF. The CDR3 DNA sequence: TGCGCCAGCAGCTGGATCGCGGGAGAAGAGACCCAGTACTTC.

This rearrangement joins TRBV10-3 to TRBJ2-6; D uncertain. CDR1 and CDR2 (germline): ENHRY, SYGVKD. The CDR3 is made up of 13 amino acids. Between the trimmed V and J ends, which lost 11 bases and 1 base, there was a span of 9 bases. CDR3 in DNA: TGTGCCGCCGCGGATTCTGGGGCCAACGTCCTGACTTTC. Its translation: CAAADSGANVLTF.

The chain links TRBV27 to TRBJ2-1, with TRBD1 identical over 9 bases. After removal of 10 bases from V and 8 bases from J, the junction contained 15 bases not matched to a gene. The CDR3 has 15 amino acids. Looked up from germline, CDR1 is MNHEY and CDR2 is SMNVEV (reference sequence). In DNA form, the CDR3 reads TGTGCCACCATTTACTCCGGGACAGGGAATTATGAGCAGTTCTTC. Translated, it gives CATIYSGTGNYEQFF.

The rearrangement links TRBV6-6 to TRBJ1-1; possible D gene TRBD1, 6 bases. This CDR3 is 12 amino acids long. CDR1 and CDR2 from the germline V gene are MNHNY and SVGAGI (reference sequence). Trimming took 6 bases from V and 11 from J, leaving 16 bases between them. This CDR3 is CASSYREGVAFF. CDR3 in DNA: TGTGCCAGCAGCTACCGGGAGGGGGTGGCTTTCTTT.

This clone was detected a few times. V usage is TRBV28 and J usage is TRBJ1-2; TRBD1 matches at 8 bases. The J segment lost 3 bases and the V segment lost 6 bases, leaving 3 bases of the junction unmatched. The length of the CDR3 is 13 residues. Germline CDR1 is MDHEN and CDR2 is SYDVKM. The CDR3 DNA follows: TGTGCCAGCAGAAACAGGGGGGACTATGGCTACACCTTC. The encoded protein is CASRNRGDYGYTF.

This chain connects TRBV2 to TRBJ2-6; 10 bases map to TRBD2. The trim removed 6 bases at V and 11 bases at J, leaving 13 bases unmatched. CDR1 is SNHLY and CDR2 is FYNNEI in the germline V gene. This CDR3 comprises 16 residues. The CDR3 DNA reads as TGTGCCAGCAGGGGGGGGGCTAGCGGGAGCCCTCACGTCCTGACTTTC. This encodes CASRGGASGSPHVLTF.